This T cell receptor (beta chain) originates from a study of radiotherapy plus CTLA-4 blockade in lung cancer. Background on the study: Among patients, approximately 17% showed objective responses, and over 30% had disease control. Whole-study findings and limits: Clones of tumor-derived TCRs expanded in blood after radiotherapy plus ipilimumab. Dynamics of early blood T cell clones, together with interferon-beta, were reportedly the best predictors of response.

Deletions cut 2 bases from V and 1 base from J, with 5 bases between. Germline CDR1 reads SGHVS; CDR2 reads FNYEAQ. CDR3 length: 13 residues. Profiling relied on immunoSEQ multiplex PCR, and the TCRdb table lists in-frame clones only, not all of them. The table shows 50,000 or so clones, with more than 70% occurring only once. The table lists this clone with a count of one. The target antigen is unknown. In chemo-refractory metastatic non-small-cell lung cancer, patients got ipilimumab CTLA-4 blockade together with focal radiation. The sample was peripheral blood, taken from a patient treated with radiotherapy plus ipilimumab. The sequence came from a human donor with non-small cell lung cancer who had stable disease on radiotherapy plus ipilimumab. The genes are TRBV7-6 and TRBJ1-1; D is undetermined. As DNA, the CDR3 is TGTGCCAGCAGCTTACAGGCGAACACTGAAGCTTTCTTT. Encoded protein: CASSLQANTEAFF.